This T cell receptor beta chain was recovered during a study of vaccination and CD4 T cells after COVID-19. Turning to this clonotype: Its matching antigen is unknown.

The Oncomine TCR Beta short-read assay was what sequenced the DNA obtained from cultured CD4+ T cells. TCRdb fed the PCR reads into MiXCR, producing one record per CDR3 protein. The sample holds over 9,500 distinct CDR3 sequences, 44% seen once. Indicated treatment: roughly ten-day PBMC culture with coronavirus spike peptide pools or control peptides (ViraFEST assay). Following expansion of antigen-specific T cells with peptide pools, ViraFEST then sequenced TCRs. The specimen was CD4+ T cells from blood, cultured in vitro. The sequence was collected from a human donor who had recovered from COVID-19.

The CDR3 loop reads CASSIEGNTGELFF. The CDR3 bases are TGTGCCAGTAGTATAGAGGGGAACACCGGGGAGCTGTTTTTT. V is TRBV19 and J is TRBJ2-2; D remains unclear. Trimming shortened V by 0 bases and J by 1 base, and 3 bases separated the two germline ends. This CDR3 is built from 14 residues. Per germline, CDR1 LNHDA and CDR2 SQIVND (reference sequence).